This note documents a single TCR beta chain sequence. The sample originates from a study of T-cell reconstitution after alpha-beta-depleted transplantation in children. The CDR3 extends over 15 amino acids. V lost 1 base to trimming and J lost 5 bases; unmatched junction nucleotides: 6. From germline, CDR1 is SGHKS and CDR2 YYEKEE (reference sequence). Unique molecular identifiers were incorporated into the prepared TCRbeta library. TCRdb re-derived calls from the PCR reads in MiXCR, one entry per CDR3 protein. Of tens of thousands of distinct CDR3 sequences listed, around 9.9% were seen once; the top ten hold around a quarter.

The sequence was obtained from a human donor who donated a stem cell graft to a child with chronic granulomatous disease. V is TRBV5-5 and J is TRBJ2-3; 8 bases map to TRBD2. Here the sequenced sample was PBMCs from the stem cell graft donor, taken from the stem cell graft. CDR3 coding DNA: TGTGCCAGCAGCTTGCGGGGGGGGCGAGGAGATACGCAGTATTTT. Translating gives CASSLRGGRGDTQYF.